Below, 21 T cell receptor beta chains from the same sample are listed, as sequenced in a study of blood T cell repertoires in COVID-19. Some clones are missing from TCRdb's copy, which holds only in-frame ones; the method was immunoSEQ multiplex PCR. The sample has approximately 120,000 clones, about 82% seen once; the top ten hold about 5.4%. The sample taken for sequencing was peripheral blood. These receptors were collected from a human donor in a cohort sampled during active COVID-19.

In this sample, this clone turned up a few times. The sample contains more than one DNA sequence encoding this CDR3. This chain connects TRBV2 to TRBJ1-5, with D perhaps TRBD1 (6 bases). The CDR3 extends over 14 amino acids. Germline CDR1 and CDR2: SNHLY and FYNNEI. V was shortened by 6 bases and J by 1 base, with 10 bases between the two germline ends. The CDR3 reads CASRKGESNQPQHF. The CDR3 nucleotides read TGTGCCAGCAGGAAGGGGGAGAGCAATCAGCCCCAGCATTTT.

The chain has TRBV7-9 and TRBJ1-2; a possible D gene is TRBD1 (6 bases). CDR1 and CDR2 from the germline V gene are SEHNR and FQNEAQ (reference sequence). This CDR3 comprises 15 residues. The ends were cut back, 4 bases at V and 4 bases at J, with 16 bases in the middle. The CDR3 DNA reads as TGTGCCAGCAGCTCCAGGACAGTGGAGATCTATGGCTACACCTTC. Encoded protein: CASSSRTVEIYGYTF.

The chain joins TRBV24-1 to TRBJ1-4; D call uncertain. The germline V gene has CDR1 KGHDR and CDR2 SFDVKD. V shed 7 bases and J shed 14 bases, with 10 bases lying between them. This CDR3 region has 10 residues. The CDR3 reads CATRPEELFF. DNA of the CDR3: TGTGCCACCAGGCCTGAAGAGCTGTTTTTT.

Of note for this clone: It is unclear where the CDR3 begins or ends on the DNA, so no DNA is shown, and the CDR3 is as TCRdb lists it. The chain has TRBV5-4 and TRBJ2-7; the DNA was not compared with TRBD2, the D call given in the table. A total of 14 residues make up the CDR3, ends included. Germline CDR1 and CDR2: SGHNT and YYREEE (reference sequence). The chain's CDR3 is CASSLVASGSRWYF.

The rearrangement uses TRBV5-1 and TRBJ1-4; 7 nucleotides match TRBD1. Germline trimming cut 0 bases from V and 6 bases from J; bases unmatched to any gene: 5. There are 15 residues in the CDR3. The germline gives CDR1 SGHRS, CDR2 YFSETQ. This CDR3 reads CASSLARGAHEKLFF. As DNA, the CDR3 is TGCGCCAGCAGCTTGGCCAGGGGGGCGCATGAAAAACTGTTTTTT.

CDR3 nucleotides: TGTGCCAGCAGTGAATTAGGTACTAGCGGGAAAGGCGAGCAGTTCTTC. Translated, it gives CASSELGTSGKGEQFF. The chain combines TRBV25-1 with TRBJ2-1; 10 bases align to TRBD2. This CDR3 has 16 residues. V was clipped by 1 base and J by 10 bases; unmatched bases: 10. From germline, CDR1 is MGHDK and CDR2 SYGVNS.

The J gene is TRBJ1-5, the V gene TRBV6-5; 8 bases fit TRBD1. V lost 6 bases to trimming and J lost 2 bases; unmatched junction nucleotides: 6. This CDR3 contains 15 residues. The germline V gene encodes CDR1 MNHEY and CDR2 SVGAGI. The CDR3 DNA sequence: TGTGCCAGCAGCAGGGGGCCGAGCGGCAATCAGCCCCAGCATTTT. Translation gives CASSRGPSGNQPQHF.

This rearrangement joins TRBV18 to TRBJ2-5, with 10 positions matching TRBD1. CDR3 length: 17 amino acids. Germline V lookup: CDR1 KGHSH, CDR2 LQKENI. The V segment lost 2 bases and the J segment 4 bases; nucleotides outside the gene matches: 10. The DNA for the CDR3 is TGTGCCAGCTCACCATCACTCGGACAGGGGGGTCTAGAGACCCAGTACTTC. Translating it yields CASSPSLGQGGLETQYF.

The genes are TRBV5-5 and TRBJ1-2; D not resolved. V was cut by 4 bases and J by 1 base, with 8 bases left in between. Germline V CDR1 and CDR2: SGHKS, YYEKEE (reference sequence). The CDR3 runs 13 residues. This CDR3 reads CASSHGDNYGYTF. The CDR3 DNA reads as TGTGCCAGCAGCCACGGGGATAACTATGGCTACACCTTC.

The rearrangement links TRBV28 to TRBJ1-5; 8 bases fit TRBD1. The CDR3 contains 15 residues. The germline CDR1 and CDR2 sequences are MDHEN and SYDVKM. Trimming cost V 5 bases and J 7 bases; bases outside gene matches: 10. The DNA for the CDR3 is TGTGCCAGCAGTACCGCACGGACAGGGTGGCAGCCCCAGCATTTT. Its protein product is CASSTARTGWQPQHF.

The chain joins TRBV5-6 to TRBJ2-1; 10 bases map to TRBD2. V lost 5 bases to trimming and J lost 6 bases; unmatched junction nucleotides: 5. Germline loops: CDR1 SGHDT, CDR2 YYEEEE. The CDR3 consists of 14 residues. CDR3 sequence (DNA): TGTGCCAGCAGTCTAGCGGGAGTATCCAATGAGCAGTTCTTC. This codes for CASSLAGVSNEQFF.

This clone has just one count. Here the CDR3 reads CASRTTAAEQYF. The CDR3 DNA reads TGTGCCAGCAGAACGACTGCGGCCGAGCAGTACTTC. The chain employs TRBV11-2 and TRBJ2-7; D remains unclear. The CDR3 spans 12 residues. V gave up 6 bases and J gave up 6 bases, with 12 bases separating them. Germline V gene sequence: CDR1 SGHAT, CDR2 FQNNGV.

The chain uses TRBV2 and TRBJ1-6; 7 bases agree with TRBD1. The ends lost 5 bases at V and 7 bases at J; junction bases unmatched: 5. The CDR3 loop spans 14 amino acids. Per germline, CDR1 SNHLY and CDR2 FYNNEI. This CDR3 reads CASSSTGLNSPLHF. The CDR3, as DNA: TGTGCCAGCAGTTCGACAGGGTTGAATTCACCCCTCCACTTT. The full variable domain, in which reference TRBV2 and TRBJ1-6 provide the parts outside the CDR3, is EPEVTQTPSHQVTQMGQEVILRCVPISNHLYFYWYRQILGQKVEFLVSFYNNEISEKSEIFDDQFSVERPDGSNFTLKIRSTKLEDSAMYFCASSSTGLNSPLHFGNGTRLTVT.

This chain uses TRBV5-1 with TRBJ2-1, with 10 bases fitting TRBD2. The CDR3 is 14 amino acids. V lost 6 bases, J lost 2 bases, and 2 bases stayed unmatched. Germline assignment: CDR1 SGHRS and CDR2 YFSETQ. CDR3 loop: CASKLAGAYNEQFF. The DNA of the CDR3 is TGCGCCAGCAAGCTAGCGGGAGCCTACAATGAGCAGTTCTTC.

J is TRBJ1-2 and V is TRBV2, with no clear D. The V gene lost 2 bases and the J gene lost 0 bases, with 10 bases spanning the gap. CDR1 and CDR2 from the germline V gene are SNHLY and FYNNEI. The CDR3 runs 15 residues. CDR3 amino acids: CASSEFRGSNYGYTF. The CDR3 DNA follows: TGTGCCAGCAGTGAATTCCGGGGATCTAACTATGGCTACACCTTC.

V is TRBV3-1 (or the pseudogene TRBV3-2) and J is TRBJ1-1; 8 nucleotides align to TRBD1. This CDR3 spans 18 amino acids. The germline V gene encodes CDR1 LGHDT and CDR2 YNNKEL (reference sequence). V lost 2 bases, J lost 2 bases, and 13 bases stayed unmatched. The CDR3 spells CASSQRSTQGGRNTEAFF. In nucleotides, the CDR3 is TGTGCCAGCAGCCAACGAAGCACACAGGGGGGGCGCAACACTGAAGCTTTCTTT.

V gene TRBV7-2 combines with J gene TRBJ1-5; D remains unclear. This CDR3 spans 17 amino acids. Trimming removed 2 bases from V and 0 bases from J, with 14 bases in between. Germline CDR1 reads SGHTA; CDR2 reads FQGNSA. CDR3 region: CASSLLHKLNSNQPQHF. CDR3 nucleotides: TGTGCCAGCAGCTTACTTCACAAGTTGAATAGCAATCAGCCCCAGCATTTT. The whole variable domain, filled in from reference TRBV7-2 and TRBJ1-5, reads GAGVSQSPSNKVTEKGKDVELRCDPISGHTALYWYRQSLGQGLEFLIYFQGNSAPDKSGLPSDRFSAERTGGSVSTLTIQRTQQEDSAVYLCASSLLHKLNSNQPQHFGDGTRLSIL.

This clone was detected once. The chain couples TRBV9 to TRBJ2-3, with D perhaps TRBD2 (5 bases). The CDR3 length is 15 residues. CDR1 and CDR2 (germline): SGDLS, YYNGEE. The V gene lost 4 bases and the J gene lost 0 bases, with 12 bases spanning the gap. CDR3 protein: CASSPRAASTDTQYF. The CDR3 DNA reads TGTGCCAGCAGCCCGAGGGCAGCAAGCACAGATACGCAGTATTTT.

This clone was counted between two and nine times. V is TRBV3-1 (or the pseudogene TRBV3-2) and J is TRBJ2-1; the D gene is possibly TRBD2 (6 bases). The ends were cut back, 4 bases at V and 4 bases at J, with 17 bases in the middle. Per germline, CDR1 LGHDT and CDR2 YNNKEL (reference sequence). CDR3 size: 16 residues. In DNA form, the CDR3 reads TGTGCCAGCAGCCGAGGTACGAGCGGGCGGTACAATGAGCAGTTCTTC. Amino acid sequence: CASSRGTSGRYNEQFF.

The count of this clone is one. CDR3 DNA sequence: TGTGCCAGCAGCCTCCAGGGGGTAACTGAAGCTTTCTTT. Protein: CASSLQGVTEAFF. The V and J genes are TRBV14 and TRBJ1-1, with TRBD1 identical over 7 bases. The germline gives CDR1 SGHDN, CDR2 FVKESK. Trimming cost V 4 bases and J 5 bases; bases outside gene matches: 4. The CDR3 contains 13 residues.

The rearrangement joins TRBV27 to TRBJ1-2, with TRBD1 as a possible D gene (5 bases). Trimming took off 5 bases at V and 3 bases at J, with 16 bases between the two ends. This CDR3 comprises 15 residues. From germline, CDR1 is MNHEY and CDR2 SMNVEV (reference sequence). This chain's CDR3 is CASSPQGPGDYGYTF. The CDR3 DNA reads TGTGCCAGCAGTCCCCAAGGCCCGGGGGACTATGGCTACACCTTC.